This T cell receptor beta chain was observed in a study of CD8 T cells in Susac syndrome. The V gene lost 1 base and the J gene lost 3 bases, with 12 bases spanning the gap. The CDR3 consists of 15 residues. Germline V gene sequence: CDR1 LGHDT, CDR2 YNNKEL (reference sequence). RNA amounts of roughly 0.45 to 1 ug underwent reverse transcription with random hexamers. From the immunoSEQ multiplex PCR reads, TCRdb called clonotypes with MiXCR, one entry per CDR3 protein. This sample carries fewer than 250,000 distinct CDR3 sequences, around 93% of them seen once, and the ten largest clones take around 0.1%.

The chain joins TRBV3-1 to TRBJ1-2; D remains ambiguous. The source is a human donor in good health. The sequenced sample consisted of CD4+ T cells from PBMCs. CDR3 coding DNA: TGTGCCAGCAGCCAAGGGACTGGAATACACTATGGCTACACCTTC. Amino acid sequence: CASSQGTGIHYGYTF.